Presented here are 22 T cell receptor beta chains from one specimen sequenced in a study of blood T cell repertoires in COVID-19 (dated by TCRdb to the early 2020s). Library preparation used the immunoSEQ multiplex PCR assay. TCRdb carries this immuneACCESS record with in-frame sequences only. Its versions omit some clonotypes, under half of them owing to an unresolved V gene in the studies checked, with the rest unexplained. The sample table holds 70,000 or so clones, of which over 60% were seen once. 15% of the sample belongs to the ten largest clones. The material sequenced was peripheral blood. The receptors stem from a man aged 60-69 years with COVID-19, enrolled during active disease.

The V gene is TRBV30, the J gene TRBJ1-3; 9 nucleotides agree with TRBD1. Germline assignment: CDR1 GTSNPN and CDR2 SVGIG (reference sequence). The CDR3 length is 13 residues. V was pared by 4 bases and J by 10 bases, with 8 bases of the junction left unmatched. The CDR3 sequence is CAWKDRGYETIYF. CDR3 nucleotides: TGTGCCTGGAAAGACAGGGGGTACGAAACCATATATTTT.

The chain recombines TRBV18 with TRBJ1-3; 7 nucleotides match TRBD1. The CDR3 runs 14 residues. Germline V gene lookup returns CDR1 KGHSH and CDR2 LQKENI. J lost 0 bases, V lost 4 bases, and 0 bases had no gene match. The CDR3 bases are TGTGCCAGCTCACAGGGGGCCTCTGGAAACACCATATATTTT. Amino acids: CASSQGASGNTIYF.

This chain uses TRBV7-6 with TRBJ1-1, with D possibly being TRBD1 (6 bases). Trimming pared 5 bases from V and 4 bases from J, leaving 11 bases between. Germline V CDR1 and CDR2: SGHVS, FNYEAQ. The CDR3 is 13 residues long. CDR3 protein: CASSELQGTEAFF. The CDR3 DNA is TGTGCCAGCAGCGAACTACAGGGCACTGAAGCTTTCTTT.

The chain recombines TRBV5-4 with TRBJ1-2; 7 bases are a match to TRBD1. The CDR3 length is 15 residues. Losses at the gene ends were 0 bases for V and 5 bases for J; bases not matched to a gene: 7. From germline, CDR1 is SGHNT and CDR2 YYREEE (reference sequence). The CDR3: CASSLVGGQLYGYTF. The CDR3 DNA is TGTGCCAGCAGCTTGGTCGGGGGACAGCTTTATGGCTACACCTTC.

V gene TRBV21-1 combines with J gene TRBJ1-5; the table's D call, TRBD1, was not checked against the DNA. TRBV21-1 constitutes a pseudogene. The CDR3 totals 15 residues. The chain's CDR3 is CASSFLDREHQPQHF. The CDR3 DNA reads TGTGCCAGCAGCTTCCTGGACAGGGAACATCAGCCCCAGCATTTT.

The chain couples TRBV3-1 (or the pseudogene TRBV3-2) to TRBJ2-3; 13 bases line up with TRBD2. V lost 4 bases to trimming and J lost 5 bases; unmatched junction nucleotides: 3. This CDR3 is built from 15 residues. Per germline, CDR1 LGHDT and CDR2 YNNKEL (reference sequence). The CDR3 bases are TGTGCCAGCAGCCTGGGACTAGCGGGGTTAGATACGCAGTATTTT. Translated, it gives CASSLGLAGLDTQYF.

This clone occurred once. The chain recombines TRBV28 with TRBJ2-2, with a possible D match to TRBD1 (6 bases). V was cut by 11 bases and J by 7 bases, with 20 bases left in between. Per germline, CDR1 MDHEN and CDR2 SYDVKM. This CDR3 is built from 14 residues. Written as DNA, the CDR3 is TGTGCCCTCAGGGGCCCCCTTTCGAGCGGGGAGCTGTTTTTT. This translates into CALRGPLSSGELFF.

This chain uses TRBV5-1 with TRBJ2-1; TRBD2 agrees at 8 bases. The V gene end was trimmed by 0 bases and the J gene end by 7 bases; junction bases not matched to a gene: 9. This CDR3 has 16 amino acids. CDR1 is SGHRS and CDR2 is YFSETQ in the germline V gene. The CDR3 nucleotides are TGCGCCAGCAGCTTGGACGTCCCGGGGGGGTTTAATGAGCAGTTCTTC. This codes for CASSLDVPGGFNEQFF.

This clone showed up just once. The rearrangement uses TRBV11-3 and TRBJ2-7, with 8 bases aligning to TRBD2. Germline-derived CDR1 and CDR2 are SGHNT and YENEEA. CDR3 length: 14 amino acids. Trimming took 5 bases from V and 2 from J; bases not matched to a gene: 5. DNA for the CDR3: TGTGCCAGCAGCCCGTTAGCGGGAACCTACGAGCAGTACTTC. Translated, it gives CASSPLAGTYEQYF.

The rearrangement uses TRBV2 and TRBJ2-7; 7 bases fit TRBD1. The ends lost 4 bases at V and 5 bases at J; junction bases unmatched: 5. The CDR3 extends over 13 amino acids. CDR1 is SNHLY and CDR2 is FYNNEI in the germline V gene. CDR3 loop: CASSGQGNNEQYF. The DNA of the CDR3 is TGTGCCAGCAGTGGACAGGGTAACAACGAGCAGTACTTC.

The chain links TRBV10-1 to TRBJ2-7; D may be TRBD1 (5 bases). The V and J ends lost 0 bases and 7 bases respectively, with 16 bases between them. The CDR3 extends over 15 amino acids. CDR1 WNHNN and CDR2 SYGVQD come from the germline V gene (reference sequence). The CDR3: CASSESRGRVSEQYF. The CDR3 DNA sequence: TGCGCCAGCAGTGAGTCCCGTGGCAGGGTATCGGAGCAGTACTTC.

The CDR3 here is CASRRDRDSYQPQHF. For the CDR3, the DNA is TGTGCCAGCAGACGAGACCGGGACAGCTATCAGCCCCAGCATTTT. V usage is TRBV6-5 and J usage is TRBJ1-5; 7 nucleotides match TRBD1. The CDR3 has 15 amino acids. The V segment lost 6 bases and the J segment 5 bases; nucleotides outside the gene matches: 10. In germline, CDR1 is MNHEY, CDR2 SVGAGI.

This clone showed up many times. The chain carries TRBV4-1 and TRBJ2-1; 8 nucleotides align to TRBD2. This CDR3 spans 16 amino acids. Germline trimming cut 0 bases from V and 4 bases from J; bases unmatched to any gene: 5. Germline loops: CDR1 MGHRA, CDR2 YSYEKL. CDR3 DNA sequence: TGCGCCAGCAGCCAAGATCCAACTAGCGGATACAATGAGCAGTTCTTC. This translates into CASSQDPTSGYNEQFF.

CDR3 in DNA: TGTGCCAGCTCACCAATGAGGGAGACCCAGTACTTC. Its translation: CASSPMRETQYF. This rearrangement joins TRBV18 to TRBJ2-5; D not resolved. V lost 2 bases and J 5 bases, leaving 6 bases between the germline ends. Looked up from germline, CDR1 is KGHSH and CDR2 is LQKENI. The CDR3 sequence is 12 residues long.

This sequence joins TRBV5-4 and TRBJ1-1; possible D gene TRBD1, 5 bases. Per the germline V gene, CDR1 is SGHNT and CDR2 is YYREEE (reference sequence). V was trimmed by 4 bases and J by 5 bases, leaving 18 bases between them. The CDR3 spans 15 residues. This chain's CDR3 is CASSARGRGGTEAFF. The CDR3 DNA reads as TGTGCCAGCAGCGCCCGGGGGAGGGGAGGGACTGAAGCTTTCTTT.

The chain links TRBV13 to TRBJ2-2; a weak D match, TRBD1 (5 bases). Germline assignment: CDR1 PRHDT and CDR2 FYEKMQ (reference sequence). The germline V and J ends were trimmed by 5 bases and 5 bases, with 15 bases remaining between them. This CDR3 spans 15 amino acids. In DNA form, the CDR3 reads TGTGCCAGCAGCCCGCAGGGTTTGGGGACCGGGGAGCTGTTTTTT. Its translation is CASSPQGLGTGELFF.

The rearrangement joins TRBV18 to TRBJ2-5, with D possibly matching TRBD2 (5 bases). Germline-derived CDR1 and CDR2 are KGHSH and LQKENI. The CDR3 totals 11 residues. The germline V and J ends were trimmed by 6 bases and 4 bases, with 6 bases remaining between them. The CDR3 DNA is TGTGCCAGCTCCCTAGCAGAGACCCAGTACTTC. This codes for CASSLAETQYF.

The chain employs TRBV11-2 and TRBJ2-3; 8 bases are a match to TRBD2. V was clipped by 6 bases and J by 3 bases; unmatched bases: 5. Per the germline V gene, CDR1 is SGHAT and CDR2 is FQNNGV. This CDR3 region has 14 residues. The CDR3 spells CASREPGGTDTQYF. In DNA, the CDR3 is TGTGCCAGCAGGGAACCGGGAGGGACAGATACGCAGTATTTT.

The rearrangement links TRBV29-1 to TRBJ1-1, with D possibly matching TRBD1 (5 bases). V dropped 6 bases and J dropped 8 bases, with 13 bases sitting between them. Germline V gene sequence: CDR1 SQVTM, CDR2 ANQGSEA. This CDR3 is built from 11 residues. This CDR3 is CSVRGDREAFF. The DNA for the CDR3 is TGCAGCGTCCGGGGGGATAGGGAAGCTTTCTTT.

This chain joins TRBV2 and TRBJ1-2; TRBD1 agrees at 7 bases. The ends lost 4 bases at V and 4 bases at J; junction bases unmatched: 6. The germline V gene has CDR1 SNHLY and CDR2 FYNNEI. The CDR3 runs to 14 residues. The CDR3, as DNA: TGTGCCAGCAGTGTTCGGACAGGCCCCTATGGCTACACCTTC. Residues: CASSVRTGPYGYTF.

This clone was counted a single time. J is TRBJ1-1 and V is TRBV2; maybe TRBD1 (5 bases). V dropped 7 bases and J dropped 1 base, with 16 bases sitting between them. The CDR3 length is 15 residues. The germline V gene encodes CDR1 SNHLY and CDR2 FYNNEI. The CDR3 protein is CASTTGGAPNTEAFF. The CDR3 DNA is TGTGCCAGCACCACGGGTGGGGCCCCGAACACTGAAGCTTTCTTT.

The chain recombines TRBV5-4 with TRBJ2-3; D perhaps matches TRBD1 (7 bases). The germline V gene encodes CDR1 SGHNT and CDR2 YYREEE (reference sequence). This CDR3 is 14 amino acids long. Trimming removed 9 bases at V and 4 bases at J, with 18 bases between. In DNA, the CDR3 is TGTGCCACCAAACTGGAGGGGGCCGCAGATACGCAGTATTTT. Protein sequence: CATKLEGAADTQYF.